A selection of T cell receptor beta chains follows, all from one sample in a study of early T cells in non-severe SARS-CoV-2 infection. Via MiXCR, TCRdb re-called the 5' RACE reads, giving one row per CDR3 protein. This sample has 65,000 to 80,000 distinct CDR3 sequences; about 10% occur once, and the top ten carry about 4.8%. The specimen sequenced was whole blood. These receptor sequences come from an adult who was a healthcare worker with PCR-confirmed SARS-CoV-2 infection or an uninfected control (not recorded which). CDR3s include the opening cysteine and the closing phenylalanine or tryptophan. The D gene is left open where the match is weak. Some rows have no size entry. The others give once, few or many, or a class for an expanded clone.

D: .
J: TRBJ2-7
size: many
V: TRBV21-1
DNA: TGTGCCAGCATCCCCAAGACGCTCTACGAGCAGTACTTC
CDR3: CASIPKTLYEQYF

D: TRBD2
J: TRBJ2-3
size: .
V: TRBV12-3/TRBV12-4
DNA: TGTGCCAGCACCTCCGGGGGGGATACGCAGTATTTT
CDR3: CASTSGGDTQYF

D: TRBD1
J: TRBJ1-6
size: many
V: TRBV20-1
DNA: TGCAGTGCTCGGGACAGTTATAATTCACCCCTCCACTTT
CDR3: CSARDSYNSPLHF

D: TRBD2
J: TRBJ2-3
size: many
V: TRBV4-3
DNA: TGCGCCAGCAGCCAAGATCCCCCGGGGACTAGCGGGGGTACAGATACGCAGTATTTT
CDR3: CASSQDPPGTSGGTDTQYF

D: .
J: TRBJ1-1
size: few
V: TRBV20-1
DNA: TGCAGTGCTAGACCACCGGGACTTGCGAACACTGAAGCTTTCTTT
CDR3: CSARPPGLANTEAFF

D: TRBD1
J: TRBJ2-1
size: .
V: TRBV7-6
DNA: TGTGCCAGCAGCCCCTCATATCAGGGGGCGAATGTGCAGTTCTTC
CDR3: CASSPSYQGANVQFF

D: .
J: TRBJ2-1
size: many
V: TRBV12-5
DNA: TGTGCTAGTGGCCCAGGTCCGGGTGAGCAGTTCTTC
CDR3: CASGPGPGEQFF

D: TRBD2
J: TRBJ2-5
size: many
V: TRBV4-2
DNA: TGTGCCAGCAGCCAAGGGACTAGCGGGGGGACTCAAGAGACCCAGTACTTC
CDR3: CASSQGTSGGTQETQYF

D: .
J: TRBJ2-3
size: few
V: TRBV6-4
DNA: TGTGCCAGCAGTGACTCGGACCCAGATACGCAGTATTTT
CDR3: CASSDSDPDTQYF

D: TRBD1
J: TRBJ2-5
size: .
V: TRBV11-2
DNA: TGTGCCAGCAGCCCCTCCGCAGAGGGGGCATCAAAGACCCAGTACTTC
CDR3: CASSPSAEGASKTQYF

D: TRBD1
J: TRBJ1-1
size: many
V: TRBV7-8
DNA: TGTGCCAGCAGCTGGACAGGGGCTAAGAACACTGAAGCTTTCTTT
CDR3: CASSWTGAKNTEAFF

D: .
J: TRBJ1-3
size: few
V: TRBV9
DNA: TGTGCCAGTCGTGGGGGTCACTCTGGAAACACCATATATTTT
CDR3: CASRGGHSGNTIYF

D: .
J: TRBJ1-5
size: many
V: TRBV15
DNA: TGTGCCACCAGCAGGGATACAGGGCCATATAGCAATCAGCCCCAGCATTTT
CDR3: CATSRDTGPYSNQPQHF

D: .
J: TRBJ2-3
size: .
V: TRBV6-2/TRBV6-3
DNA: TGTGCCAGCAAAGGGGCAGATACGCAGTATTTT
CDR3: CASKGADTQYF

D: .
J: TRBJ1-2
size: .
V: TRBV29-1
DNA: TGCAGCGCCCTGATCACGGGCCCTAATGGCTACACCTTC
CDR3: CSALITGPNGYTF

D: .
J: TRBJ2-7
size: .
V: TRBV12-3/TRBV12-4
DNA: TGTGCCAGCAGTTTAGGGGATGGGGGGCCTCGGGAGCAGTACTTC
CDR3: CASSLGDGGPREQYF

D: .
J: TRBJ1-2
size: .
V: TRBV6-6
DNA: TGTGCCAGCAGTTACGGGGGGGCGGTCTATGGCTACACCTTC
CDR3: CASSYGGAVYGYTF

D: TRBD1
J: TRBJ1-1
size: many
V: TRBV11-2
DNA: TGTGCCAGCAGCTCCCACAGGGGCCAAAACACTGAAGCTTTCTTT
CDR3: CASSSHRGQNTEAFF

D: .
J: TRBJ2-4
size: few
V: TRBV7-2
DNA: TGTGCCAGCAGCTTAGGCAGGGACAAAAACATTCAGTACTTC
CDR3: CASSLGRDKNIQYF

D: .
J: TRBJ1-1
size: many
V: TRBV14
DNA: TGTGCCAGCAGCCTACAGCTGAACACTGAAGCTTTCTTT
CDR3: CASSLQLNTEAFF

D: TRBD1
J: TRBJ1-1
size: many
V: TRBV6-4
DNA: TGTGCCAGCAGTCCCGGGACAGGGATAAGCACTGAAGCTTTCTTT
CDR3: CASSPGTGISTEAFF

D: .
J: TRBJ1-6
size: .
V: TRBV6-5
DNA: TGTGCCAGCAGTTACAGGCCCGAGACAAGAAATTCACCCCTCCACTTT
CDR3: CASSYRPETRNSPLHF

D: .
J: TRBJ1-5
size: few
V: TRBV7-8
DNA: TGTGCCAGCAGCTTAAACGTGTATCAGCCCCAGCATTTT
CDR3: CASSLNVYQPQHF

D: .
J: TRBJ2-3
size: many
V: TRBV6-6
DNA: TGTGCCAGCACCCCGGGACACAGCCTTGGCGACACAGATACGCAGTATTTT
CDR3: CASTPGHSLGDTDTQYF

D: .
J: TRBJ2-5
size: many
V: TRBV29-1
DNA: TGCAGCGTTAGGGGGTACCAAGAGACCCAGTACTTC
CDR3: CSVRGYQETQYF

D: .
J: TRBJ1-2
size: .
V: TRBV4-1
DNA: TGCGCCAGCAGCCAAGATCCAGGGTTTACCGGTGGCTACACCTTC
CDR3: CASSQDPGFTGGYTF

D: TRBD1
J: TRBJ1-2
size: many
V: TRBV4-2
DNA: TGTGCCAGCAGCCCCGCCGACAGGGGGGTAGGCTATGGCTACACCTTC
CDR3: CASSPADRGVGYGYTF

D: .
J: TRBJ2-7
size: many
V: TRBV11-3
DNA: TGTGCCAGCAGCCCAGATAGGGGGTTTGGAGAGCAGTACTTC
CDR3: CASSPDRGFGEQYF

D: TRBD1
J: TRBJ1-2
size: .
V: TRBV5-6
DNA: TGTGCCAGCAGCCACCGGGACAGGGTGGTGCTGGGGTATGGCTACACCTTC
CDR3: CASSHRDRVVLGYGYTF

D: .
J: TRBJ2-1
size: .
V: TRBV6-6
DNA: TGTGCCAGCAGTTACCGAGACTACTCCTACAATGAGCAGTTCTTC
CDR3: CASSYRDYSYNEQFF

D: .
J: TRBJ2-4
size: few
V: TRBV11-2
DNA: TGTGCCAGCAGCTTAACACGAAACATTCAGTACTTC
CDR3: CASSLTRNIQYF

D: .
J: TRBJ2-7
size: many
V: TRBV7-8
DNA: TGTGCCAGCAGCTTAGCGCTCGCCACCTACGAGCAGTACTTC
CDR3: CASSLALATYEQYF

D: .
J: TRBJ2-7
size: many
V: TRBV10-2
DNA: TGCGCCAGCAGTGAGTCGATGGGACGGTCTGGGTACGAGCAGTACTTC
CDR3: CASSESMGRSGYEQYF

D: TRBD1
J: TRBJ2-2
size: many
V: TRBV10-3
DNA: TGTGCCATCAGTGAGTCCTTGGGACAGATGAACACCGGGGAGCTGTTTTTT
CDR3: CAISESLGQMNTGELFF

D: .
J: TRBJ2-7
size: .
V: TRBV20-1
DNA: TGCAGTGCGGCAAGTTCGTACGAGCAGTACTTC
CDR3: CSAASSYEQYF

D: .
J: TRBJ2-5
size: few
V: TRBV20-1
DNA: TGCAGTGGAAAGGCGGGACGGGAGACCCAGTACTTC
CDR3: CSGKAGRETQYF

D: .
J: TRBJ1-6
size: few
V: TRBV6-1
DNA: TGTGCCAGCGTTGTGGACAGTGGTTCACCCCTCCACTTT
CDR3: CASVVDSGSPLHF

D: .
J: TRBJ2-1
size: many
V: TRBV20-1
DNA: TGCAGTGCTCCCGCCCAGATTAGCTCCTACAATGAGCAGTTCTTC
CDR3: CSAPAQISSYNEQFF

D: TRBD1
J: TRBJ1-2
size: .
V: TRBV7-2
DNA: TGTGCCAGCAGCTCCACTCAGGGGGCTGGCTACACCTTC
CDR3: CASSSTQGAGYTF

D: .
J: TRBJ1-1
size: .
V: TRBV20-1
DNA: TGCAGTGCTAGCGGGAGGGTCACTGAAGCTTTCTTT
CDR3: CSASGRVTEAFF

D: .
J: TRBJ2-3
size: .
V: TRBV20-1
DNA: TGCAGTGCCCTACTAGATACGCAGTATTTT
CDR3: CSALLDTQYF